This record covers a single T cell receptor (beta chain). These data belong to a study of blood T cell repertoires in COVID-19. In the study overall: The United States, Italy and Spain supplied acute and convalescent COVID-19 samples. In each case, the material was cDNA or gDNA derived from T cells, B-cell-depleted T cells, or PBMCs.

Authors' analysis steps: Reference gene primers were amplified, and this amplification served to estimate nucleated cell counts. Only in-frame clones appear in the TCRdb table, and some are missing; sequencing was by immunoSEQ multiplex PCR. That table supplies the V and J calls and clone size; D and trimming were determined from the DNA. The sample records around 130,000 clones, approximately 80% being singletons. This receptor was identified in a man between 70 and 80 years old with acute or convalescent COVID-19. The source material was peripheral blood.

As DNA, the CDR3 is TGCGCCAGCAGCCGCTCGCGGGGTCGGGGTGAAGCTTTCTTT. It is translated as CASSRSRGRGEAFF. The chain is built from TRBV5-1 and TRBJ1-1; D uncertain. This CDR3 region has 14 residues. Germline CDR1 is SGHRS and CDR2 is YFSETQ. V was pared by 4 bases and J by 7 bases, with 17 bases between.